This T cell receptor beta chain was recovered during a study of CD8 T cell repertoires and HIV-1 epitope variants. Study-level background: Controls were a CMV, EBV and flu peptide pool, Ebola AY9 negative control, and no-peptide well.

Regarding this clone: The antigen is undetermined.

TCR beta CDR3 was sequenced at survey depth on immunoSEQ. Some clones are missing from TCRdb's copy, which holds only in-frame ones; the method was immunoSEQ multiplex PCR. The repertoire holds around 4,500 clones, around 70% seen once, with 44% in the top ten. This CDR3 region has 14 residues. V shed 6 bases and J shed 4 bases, with 13 bases lying between them. Germline CDR1 and CDR2: SGHDT and YYEEEE. The sequence came from a male donor with HIV. This chain connects TRBV5-6 to TRBJ2-2; D possibly corresponds to TRBD2 (6 bases). Sequencing was performed on cultured CD8+ T cells derived from PBMCs. CDR3 bases: TGTGCCAGCACCTGGGGGGAGTCCACCGGGGAGCTGTTTTTT. Translating it yields CASTWGESTGELFF.